What follows are 18 T cell receptor beta chains derived from one specimen sequenced in a study of cytomegalovirus exposure and HLA in healthy donors. It was with 60 Vbeta and 13 Jbeta primers that the PCR ran. Clones were read by immunoSEQ multiplex PCR, and TCRdb kept only the in-frame ones, dropping some. The table has around 150,000 clones, about 72% seen once. Source material: PBMCs. These receptors came from a man aged 30-40 years in good health and CMV-seropositive.

This clone was counted between two and nine times. The chain combines TRBV6-6 with TRBJ1-6; 9 bases fit TRBD1. V lost 5 bases to trimming and J lost 19 bases; unmatched junction nucleotides: 6. The CDR3 totals 11 residues. The V gene's germline CDR1 is MNHNY and CDR2 SVGAGI (reference sequence). This CDR3 is CASSKGQGDHF. The CDR3 DNA is TGTGCCAGCAGTAAGGGACAGGGCGATCACTTT.

This clone was seen only once. The chain links TRBV7-2 to TRBJ2-3; D uncertain. Germline V gene sequence: CDR1 SGHTA, CDR2 FQGNSA. The germline V and J ends were trimmed by 3 bases and 8 bases, with 9 bases remaining between them. The CDR3 contains 12 residues. The chain's CDR3 is CASSLSLSTQYF. In DNA, the CDR3 is TGTGCCAGCAGCTTGTCCCTTAGTACGCAGTATTTT.

V is TRBV5-1 and J is TRBJ2-2, with a possible D match to TRBD2 (7 bases). Germline values: CDR1 SGHRS, CDR2 YFSETQ. This CDR3 is 16 amino acids long. Deletions cut 2 bases from V and 4 bases from J, with 15 bases between. The CDR3 protein is CASSLNAGGPTGELFF. CDR3 bases: TGCGCCAGCAGCTTAAATGCCGGGGGGCCCACCGGGGAGCTGTTTTTT.

This clone occurred a few times. V usage is TRBV5-1 and J usage is TRBJ1-2; the match to TRBD1 covers 7 bases. The germline V gene has CDR1 SGHRS and CDR2 YFSETQ. The V segment lost 7 bases and the J segment 6 bases; nucleotides outside the gene matches: 12. The CDR3 extends over 14 amino acids. DNA for the CDR3: TGCGCCAGCGGCGACAGGGAAGAAGCCCATGGCTACACCTTC. This sequence encodes CASGDREEAHGYTF.

The genes are TRBV19 and TRBJ1-2; TRBD1 is a possible D gene (5 bases). Trimming took 7 bases from V and 4 from J, leaving 16 bases between them. The germline CDR1 and CDR2 sequences are LNHDA and SQIVND (reference sequence). This CDR3 is built from 14 residues. CDR3 in amino acids: CASKKPGHLYGYTF. For the CDR3, the DNA is TGTGCCAGTAAGAAGCCAGGGCACCTCTATGGCTACACCTTC.

The CDR3 reads CASSPDRTYTEAFF. Written as DNA, the CDR3 is TGTGCCAGCTCACCGGACAGAACTTACACTGAAGCTTTCTTT. The V gene is TRBV18, the J gene TRBJ1-1, with D perhaps matching TRBD1 (6 bases). This CDR3 is 14 amino acids long. V was pared by 3 bases and J by 3 bases, with 11 bases between. In germline, CDR1 is KGHSH, CDR2 LQKENI. The entire variable domain, with the rest obtained from reference TRBV18 and TRBJ1-1, is as follows: NAGVMQNPRHLVRRRGQEARLRCSPMKGHSHVYWYRQLPEEGLKFMVYLQKENIIDESGMPKERFSAEFPKEGPSILRIQQVVRGDSAAYFCASSPDRTYTEAFFGQGTRLTVV.

V gene TRBV28 combines with J gene TRBJ2-2; D not resolved. The V gene's germline CDR1 is MDHEN and CDR2 SYDVKM. The CDR3 runs 11 residues. The V end was cut by 6 bases, the J end by 5 bases, with 4 bases between. CDR3 region: CASRSTGELFF. The CDR3 region has the DNA TGTGCCAGCAGATCAACCGGGGAGCTGTTTTTT.

CDR3 sequence reads: CASSLRAGTAQETQYF. The CDR3, as DNA: TGTGCCAGCAGCTTAAGAGCGGGGACCGCACAAGAGACCCAGTACTTC. The genes are TRBV7-2 and TRBJ2-5, with 7 bases fitting TRBD2. CDR1 and CDR2 (germline): SGHTA, FQGNSA. This CDR3 region has 16 residues. The V segment lost 2 bases and the J segment 2 bases; nucleotides outside the gene matches: 8.

This clone was picked up a small number of times. The chain recombines TRBV9 with TRBJ2-3; weak D call: TRBD2 (6 bases). Germline V gene data show CDR1 as SGDLS and CDR2 as YYNGEE. The V and J ends lost 0 bases and 1 base respectively, with 12 bases between them. The CDR3 has 16 amino acids. The CDR3 region has the DNA TGTGCCAGCAGCGTAGATGCGGGGCCAGGCACAGATACGCAGTATTTT. This gives the protein CASSVDAGPGTDTQYF.

This chain joins TRBV11-3 and TRBJ2-1; the match to TRBD2 covers 11 bases. This CDR3 has 16 residues. Germline V gene sequence: CDR1 SGHNT, CDR2 YENEEA. The V gene end was trimmed by 6 bases and the J gene end by 4 bases; junction bases not matched to a gene: 8. The CDR3 loop reads CASSRGGTSGYNEQFF. CDR3 in DNA: TGTGCCAGCAGTAGGGGTGGGACTAGCGGATACAATGAGCAGTTCTTC.

The chain links TRBV6-6 to TRBJ2-5; D might be TRBD1 (6 bases). The CDR3 is made up of 14 amino acids. Germline-derived CDR1 and CDR2 are MNHNY and SVGAGI (reference sequence). Trimming left V 6 bases short and J 5 bases short, with 16 bases between. The DNA for the CDR3 is TGTGCCAGCAGCCAGGCAGGGGTGTGGGAGACCCAGTACTTC. As protein: CASSQAGVWETQYF.

This clone was counted a single time. This sequence joins TRBV19 and TRBJ1-5, with TRBD1 as a possible D gene (5 bases). V was cut by 3 bases and J by 5 bases, with 11 bases left in between. The length of the CDR3 is 14 residues. Germline CDR1 is LNHDA and CDR2 is SQIVND (reference sequence). In DNA form, the CDR3 reads TGTGCCAGTAGTATGGCAGGGATCGATCAGCCCCAGCATTTT. As protein: CASSMAGIDQPQHF.

Concerning this clone itself: Additional DNA sequences in this sample encode the identical CDR3. V is TRBV16 and J is TRBJ1-1; TRBD1 might be the D (6 bases). From germline, CDR1 is KGHSY and CDR2 FQNENV. The CDR3 consists of 13 residues. Between the trimmed V and J ends, which lost 5 bases and 1 base, there was a span of 8 bases. CDR3 DNA sequence: TGTGCCAGCAGCTTACAGGGGAACACTGAAGCTTTCTTT. This sequence encodes CASSLQGNTEAFF.

For the CDR3, the DNA is TGTGCCAGCAGCCAAGGGACTCCCCGGGATACGCAGTATTTT. This gives the protein CASSQGTPRDTQYF. The genes are TRBV11-2 and TRBJ2-3; D may be TRBD2 (6 bases). The CDR3 has 14 residues. Germline V gene data show CDR1 as SGHAT and CDR2 as FQNNGV. V was pared by 5 bases and J by 6 bases, with 15 bases between.

The J gene is TRBJ2-7, the V gene TRBV6-1; the D gene is possibly TRBD1 (6 bases). The CDR3 runs 15 residues. The germline V gene has CDR1 MNHNS and CDR2 SASEGT. V was pared by 4 bases and J by 6 bases, with 19 bases between. The CDR3 DNA reads as TGTGCCAGCAGTGGTCGCGGACAGCGAGTTAGCGAGCAGTACTTC. Translation: CASSGRGQRVSEQYF.

The chain couples TRBV7-9 to TRBJ2-4, with D tentatively TRBD1 (5 bases). V lost 3 bases, J lost 3 bases, and 9 bases lay in between. This CDR3 is built from 14 residues. The germline gives CDR1 SEHNR, CDR2 FQNEAQ (reference sequence). Here the CDR3 DNA reads TGTGCCAGCAGCTTCCAGGGTGACAAAAACATTCAGTACTTC. The encoded protein is CASSFQGDKNIQYF. The full variable domain, its missing parts supplied by reference TRBV7-9 and TRBJ2-4, is DTGVSQNPRHKITKRGQNVTFRCDPISEHNRLYWYRQTLGQGPEFLTYFQNEAQLEKSRLLSDRFSAERPKGSFSTLEIQRTEQGDSAMYLCASSFQGDKNIQYFGAGTRLSVL.

This clone was observed once. This chain links TRBV30 with TRBJ2-1; D may be TRBD2 (5 bases). Trimming cost V 2 bases and J 3 bases, with 14 bases left between them. Germline CDR1 GTSNPN, CDR2 SVGIG (reference sequence). CDR3 size: 15 residues. CDR3 in amino acids: CAWSRIGLVYNEQFF. The CDR3 DNA sequence: TGTGCCTGGAGTCGGATAGGACTGGTCTACAATGAGCAGTTCTTC.

The gene calls are TRBV11-2 and TRBJ2-1; 12 bases are shared with TRBD1. The V gene's germline CDR1 is SGHAT and CDR2 FQNNGV. J lost 7 bases, V lost 5 bases, and 15 bases had no gene match. This CDR3 is built from 18 residues. DNA for the CDR3: TGTGCCAGCAGCCCCCGACCCCCGGGACAGGGGGCGAGGAATGAGCAGTTCTTC. Amino acids: CASSPRPPGQGARNEQFF.